Listed below are T cell receptor beta chains from one sample, sequenced in a study of blood T cells in healthy people across ages. TCRdb reprocessed the 5' RACE reads with MiXCR, giving one entry per CDR3 protein. The sample records about 1.7 million distinct CDR3 sequences, about 28% being singletons. Input material: blood. These receptors came from a woman in her 30s in good health. The CDR3 runs from the conserved cysteine through the conserved F or W. Fields, in order: V gene, CDR3 protein.

TRBV5-1,CASSLVVSPYEQYF
TRBV7-9,CASRPLAGGHTDTQYF
TRBV10-3,CAINPRDTGGGQFF
TRBV20-1,CSARQTWGENTGELFF
TRBV7-2,CASSLFTEAAGGTQYF
TRBV20-1,CSAGWPQNNEQFF
TRBV20-1,CSARSDGGAWETQYF
TRBV3-1,CASRQGGGIQYF
TRBV10-3,CAISEGLRGNYGYTF
TRBV21-1,CASLRTEPNYGYTF
TRBV18,CASSLPGGEKTQYF
TRBV5-1,CASSLPFTERESTDTQYF
TRBV9,CASSARGQGVGANVLTF
TRBV6-6,CASSSLARGLEQFF
TRBV11-2,CASSLEQREREQYF
TRBV6-2/TRBV6-3,CASSSEPGTQYF
TRBV9,CASTPAASTDTQYF
TRBV7-6,CASSLAPGGNEQYF
TRBV7-2,CVSSLGISGYTF
TRBV9,CASSVASGPTDTQYF
TRBV20-1,CSAPGGAAKNIQYF
TRBV6-1,CASSAGSGGGYTF
TRBV28,CASSSTGTGGRKLFF
TRBV18,CASSEPVRAYEQYF
TRBV12-3/TRBV12-4,CASSWFGGTNIQYF
TRBV6-5,CASSTDRGSYNKQFF
TRBV5-5,CASSPDSGTQYF
TRBV20-1,CSASRDLNTEAFF
TRBV21-1,CASSGDGPYEQYF
TRBV20-1,CSASDPSGGETQYF
TRBV10-3,CAISESWPGSYTF
TRBV20-1,CSARDPGGGGPTEQYF
TRBV20-1,CSADPGTGLDGYTF